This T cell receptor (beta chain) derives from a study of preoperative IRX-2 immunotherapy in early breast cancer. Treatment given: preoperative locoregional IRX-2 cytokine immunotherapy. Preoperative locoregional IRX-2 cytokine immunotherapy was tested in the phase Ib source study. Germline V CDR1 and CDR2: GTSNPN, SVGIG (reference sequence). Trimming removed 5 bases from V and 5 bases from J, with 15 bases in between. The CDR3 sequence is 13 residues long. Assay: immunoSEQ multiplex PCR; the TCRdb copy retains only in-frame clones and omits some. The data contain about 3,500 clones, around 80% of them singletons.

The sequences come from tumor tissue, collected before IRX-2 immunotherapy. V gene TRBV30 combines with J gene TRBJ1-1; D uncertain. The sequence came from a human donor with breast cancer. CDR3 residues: CAWSSGVRTEAFF. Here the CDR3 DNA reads TGTGCCTGGTCTAGTGGGGTAAGGACTGAAGCTTTCTTT.